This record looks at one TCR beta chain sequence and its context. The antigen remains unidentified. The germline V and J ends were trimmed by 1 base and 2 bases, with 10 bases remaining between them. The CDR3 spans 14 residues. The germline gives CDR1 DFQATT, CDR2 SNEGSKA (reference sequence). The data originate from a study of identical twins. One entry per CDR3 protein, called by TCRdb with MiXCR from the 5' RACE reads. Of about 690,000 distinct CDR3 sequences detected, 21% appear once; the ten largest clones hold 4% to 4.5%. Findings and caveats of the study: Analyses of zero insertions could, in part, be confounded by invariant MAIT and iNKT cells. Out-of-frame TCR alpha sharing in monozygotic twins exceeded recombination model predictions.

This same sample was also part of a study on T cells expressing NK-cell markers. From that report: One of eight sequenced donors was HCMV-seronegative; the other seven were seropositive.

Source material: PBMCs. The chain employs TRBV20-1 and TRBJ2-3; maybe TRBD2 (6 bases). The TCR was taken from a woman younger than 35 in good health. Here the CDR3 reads CSARGTTYTDTQYF. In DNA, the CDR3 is TGCAGTGCTAGAGGGACTACCTACACAGATACGCAGTATTTT.